This T cell receptor (beta chain) was captured by sequencing in a study of cytomegalovirus exposure and HLA in healthy donors. Details on this clone: Its antigen remains unidentified.

General study points: Researchers catalogued some 160 TCR beta chains as cytomegalovirus-associated. The tendency of first-cohort TCR clusters to co-occur in the 100 to 150 validation repertoires was identified by a subsequent analysis.

V was pared by 2 bases and J by 0 bases, with 5 bases of the junction left unmatched. This CDR3 comprises 17 residues. In germline, CDR1 is LGHNA, CDR2 YSLEER. Measured with immunoSEQ multiplex PCR; TCRdb has only the in-frame clones, and not every one. The data show approximately 270,000 clones, with 80% to 90% seen just once and approximately 1% held by the top ten. This chain uses TRBV4-3 with TRBJ1-3, with TRBD1 matching over 9 bases. The clonotype was recovered from a woman between 18 and 29 years old in good health and CMV-seronegative. The sample consisted of PBMCs. The CDR3 coding sequence is TGCGCCAGCAGCCAAAAGGGACAGGGCCTCTCTGGAAACACCATATATTTT. As protein: CASSQKGQGLSGNTIYF.